Listed below are T cell receptor beta chains from one sample, sequenced in a study of B cell selection in AIRE deficiency. Generated by immunoSEQ multiplex PCR, the TCRdb table keeps only in-frame clones and is missing some. The table includes about 25,000 clones, around 95% detected once. Sequences were obtained from CD4+CD127+ conventional T cells sorted from PBMCs. Source of these receptors: a human donor in good health. CDR3s include the opening cysteine and the closing phenylalanine or tryptophan. A D gene is named only where the DNA matches it firmly. Size tells how often a clone was seen (once, few, many) or the class of an expanded clone, and some rows leave it out.

once	TRBV12-5	.	TRBJ2-7	17	TGTGCTAGTGGTTTGGTACTTGTTCGGCACCGCCCCTACGAGCAGTACTTC	CASGLVLVRHRPYEQYF
.	TRBV5-1	.	TRBJ2-3	14	TGCGCCAGCAAAGGCGGGACAAACACAGATACGCAGTATTTT	CASKGGTNTDTQYF
once	TRBV10-2	TRBD1	TRBJ2-5	15	TGCGCCAGCAGCGATACAGGGGCGATAGGGGAGACCCAGTACTTC	CASSDTGAIGETQYF
.	TRBV6-5	.	TRBJ1-6	12	TGTGCCAGCAGGCTAGGGGGGTCACCCCTCCACTTT	CASRLGGSPLHF
.	TRBV6-5	TRBD1	TRBJ2-3	14	TGTGCCAGCAGGCACAGGGGGAGGACAGATACGCAGTATTTT	CASRHRGRTDTQYF
.	TRBV11-2	.	TRBJ2-7	14	TGTGCCAGCAGCTTAGTTTTGGAATCCTACGAGCAGTACTTC	CASSLVLESYEQYF
.	TRBV21-1	.	TRBJ1-2	16	TGTGCCAGCGGCCAGTTCCAGAACAGGGATGTCTATGGCTACACCTTC	CASGQFQNRDVYGYTF
once	TRBV10-3	.	TRBJ1-1	11	TGTGCCATCAGGCAAGCGGGTGAAGCTTTCTTT	CAIRQAGEAFF
.	TRBV9	.	TRBJ2-3	14	TGTGCCAGCAGCGTTACGCAGGGAACAGATACGCAGTATTTT	CASSVTQGTDTQYF
.	TRBV5-1	.	TRBJ1-1	15	TGCGCCAGCAGCTGGTCGGCAGGGGCCAGCACTGAAGCTTTCTTT	CASSWSAGASTEAFF
.	TRBV5-1	TRBD1	TRBJ1-1	13	TGCGCCAGCAGCTGGACAGGGACCACTGAAGCTTTCTTT	CASSWTGTTEAFF
once	TRBV5-4	TRBD2	TRBJ2-1	16	TGTGCCAGCAGATCCCTAGCGGGGGCATCAGACAATGAGCAGTTCTTC	CASRSLAGASDNEQFF
.	TRBV5-1	.	TRBJ1-5	17	TGCGCCAGCAGCCTTGGCCCCCAGGGAGGCATCCATCAGCCCCAGCATTTT	CASSLGPQGGIHQPQHF
.	TRBV6-5	.	TRBJ1-1	14	TGTGCCAGCAGTTACTCGAGGGCTGGCACTGAAGCTTTCTTT	CASSYSRAGTEAFF
.	TRBV13	.	TRBJ1-1	9	TGTGCCAGCAGCTGTTTAGCTTTCTTT	CASSCLAFF
.	TRBV27	.	TRBJ1-1	13	TGTGCCAGCAGCCCATGGCGAGACACTGAAGCTTTCTTT	CASSPWRDTEAFF